These 18 T cell receptor beta chains were all obtained from the same sample, sequenced in a study of cytomegalovirus exposure and HLA in healthy donors. Primers included in the PCR were 60 Vbeta and 13 Jbeta primers. Libraries were prepared by immunoSEQ multiplex PCR; TCRdb keeps only in-frame clonotypes and omits some of them. The table shows more than 100,000 clones, with around 74% occurring only once. What was sequenced was PBMCs. All receptors come from a woman aged 45-65 years in good health and CMV-seropositive.

The CDR3 nucleotides are TGTGCCAGTAGTATCGGGACAGGGGCCTACGAGCAGTACTTC. It is translated as CASSIGTGAYEQYF. The V gene is TRBV19, the J gene TRBJ2-7, with 10 bases lining up with TRBD1. The V gene's germline CDR1 is LNHDA and CDR2 SQIVND (reference sequence). The CDR3 is 14 amino acids. V lost 3 bases to trimming and J lost 2 bases; unmatched junction nucleotides: 1.

The rearrangement uses TRBV29-1 and TRBJ1-3; unclear D gene. This CDR3 contains 12 residues. V lost 4 bases to trimming and J lost 2 bases, with 6 bases between them. Germline loops: CDR1 SQVTM, CDR2 ANQGSEA. The CDR3 spells CSVGAAGNTIYF. In DNA form, the CDR3 reads TGCAGCGTTGGGGCAGCTGGAAACACCATATATTTT.

This clone was seen just once. The rearrangement joins TRBV14 to TRBJ1-5, with 8 bases identical to TRBD1. The CDR3 consists of 16 residues. V dropped 1 base and J dropped 6; count of bases not matched to a gene: 8. Germline CDR1 reads SGHDN; CDR2 reads FVKESK. The CDR3 nucleotides are TGTGCCAGCAGCCAAGGGGCAGGGGGCGCGGGTCAGCCCCAGCATTTT. This gives the protein CASSQGAGGAGQPQHF.

As for this clone: Germline is not matched at one junction end, which may reflect a read error. V gene TRBV7-9 combines with J gene TRBJ2-7, with D unclear. The germline V gene has CDR1 SEHNR and CDR2 FQNEAQ (reference sequence). The CDR3 totals 11 residues. This CDR3 is CSSSLGPEQYF. In DNA form, the CDR3 reads TGTTCCAGCAGCTTAGGTCCGGAGCAGTACTTC.

This rearrangement joins TRBV28 to TRBJ2-7; D is possibly TRBD1 (5 bases). Trimming stripped 6 bases from V and 2 bases from J, with 11 bases between. CDR3 size: 13 residues. Germline V CDR1 and CDR2: MDHEN, SYDVKM. Here the CDR3 reads CASSRLTAYEQYF. CDR3 sequence (DNA): TGTGCCAGCAGCCGCCTGACAGCCTACGAGCAGTACTTC.

The chain joins TRBV25-1 to TRBJ1-4, with D possibly TRBD1 on 6 matching bases. CDR1 is MGHDK and CDR2 is SYGVNS in the germline V gene. V lost 6 bases to trimming and J lost 2 bases, with 10 bases between them. The CDR3 length is 14 residues. CDR3 DNA sequence: TGTGCCAGCAGGGATGACAGGACTAATGAAAAACTGTTTTTT. Its protein is CASRDDRTNEKLFF.

This clone was found a few times. The chain has TRBV6-6 and TRBJ1-5; 11 bases map to TRBD1. Losses at the gene ends were 5 bases for V and 6 bases for J; bases not matched to a gene: 9. The CDR3 has 16 residues. Germline assignment: CDR1 MNHNY and CDR2 SVGAGI (reference sequence). In nucleotides, the CDR3 is TGTGCCAGCAGTGCTCCGGGACAGGGGGGAGGTCAGCCCCAGCATTTT. Its translation: CASSAPGQGGGQPQHF.

The rearrangement uses TRBV11-3 and TRBJ2-3, with unresolved D. The V end was cut by 4 bases, the J end by 1 base, with 6 bases between. Germline V gene sequence: CDR1 SGHNT, CDR2 YENEEA. The CDR3 spans 13 residues. The DNA of the CDR3 is TGTGCCAGCAGCTCCCTCCGCACAGATACGCAGTATTTT. Encoded protein: CASSSLRTDTQYF.

This chain uses TRBV4-2 with TRBJ2-1, with 11 bases matching TRBD1. V lost 3 bases to trimming and J lost 8 bases; unmatched junction nucleotides: 9. Germline assignment: CDR1 LGHNA and CDR2 YNFKEQ. This CDR3 has 16 residues. For the CDR3, the DNA is TGTGCCAGCAGCCAGGGTGGACAGGGGGCGACCGATGAGCAGTTCTTC. It specifies CASSQGGQGATDEQFF.

The V and J genes are TRBV7-6 and TRBJ2-3; perhaps TRBD1 as D (7 bases). Deletions cut 5 bases from V and 1 base from J, with 16 bases between. The CDR3 consists of 16 residues. Germline CDR1 is SGHVS and CDR2 is FNYEAQ. As DNA, the CDR3 is TGTGCCAGCAGCCTATTGCGGGACAGTCGCACAGATACGCAGTATTTT. Protein sequence: CASSLLRDSRTDTQYF.

This clone was counted a single time. The chain's CDR3 is CASSLGGLAGGTDTQYF. CDR3 nucleotides: TGCGCCAGCAGCTTGGGGGGACTAGCGGGGGGAACAGATACGCAGTATTTT. The V and J genes are TRBV5-1 and TRBJ2-3, with TRBD2 identical over 15 bases. The CDR3 runs 17 residues. Germline CDR1 reads SGHRS; CDR2 reads YFSETQ. Trimming removed 0 bases from V and 3 bases from J; junction bases left unmatched: 2.

The chain couples TRBV9 to TRBJ2-2; the match to TRBD2 covers 15 bases. Germline CDR1 is SGDLS and CDR2 is YYNGEE. This CDR3 has 16 amino acids. The V gene end was trimmed by 2 bases and the J gene end by 7 bases; junction bases not matched to a gene: 3. CDR3 nucleotide sequence: TGTGCCAGCAGCGTCGGACTAGCGGGGGGGAGCGGGGAGCTGTTTTTT. Its translation is CASSVGLAGGSGELFF.

The chain joins TRBV5-4 to TRBJ1-3, with 7 bases lining up with TRBD1. Losses at the gene ends were 0 bases for V and 3 bases for J; bases not matched to a gene: 3. CDR1 SGHNT and CDR2 YYREEE come from the germline V gene (reference sequence). The CDR3 consists of 15 residues. The DNA of the CDR3 is TGTGCCAGCAGCTTGGGAGGGGGCTTTGGAAACACCATATATTTT. It translates to CASSLGGGFGNTIYF.

CDR3 DNA sequence: TGTGCCAGCAGTGAAGCGCTTCCAGGGTACGGGACCCAGTACTTC. This codes for CASSEALPGYGTQYF. V usage is TRBV2 and J usage is TRBJ2-5; D is possibly TRBD1 (5 bases). Per germline, CDR1 SNHLY and CDR2 FYNNEI. CDR3 length: 15 amino acids. The V and J ends lost 0 bases and 7 bases respectively, with 15 bases between them.

The chain joins TRBV20-1 to TRBJ1-5, with 7 bases identical to TRBD1. This CDR3 spans 11 amino acids. Trimming took 7 bases from V and 7 from J; bases not matched to a gene: 4. From germline, CDR1 is DFQATT and CDR2 SNEGSKA (reference sequence). The CDR3 sequence: CSGQGRQPQHF. Written as DNA, the CDR3 is TGCAGTGGACAGGGAAGGCAGCCCCAGCATTTT.

The V gene is TRBV6-5, the J gene TRBJ1-6; possibly TRBD1 for D (6 bases). V shed 4 bases and J shed 8 bases, with 15 bases lying between them. Looked up from germline, CDR1 is MNHEY and CDR2 is SVGAGI. The CDR3 loop spans 15 amino acids. In DNA form, the CDR3 reads TGTGCCAGCAGTTGGAGCGGGAGGGGGGATTCACCCCTCCACTTT. Residues: CASSWSGRGDSPLHF.

The gene calls are TRBV10-3 and TRBJ2-5; weak D call: TRBD2 (6 bases). V was pared by 10 bases and J by 7 bases, with 13 bases between. The CDR3 loop spans 11 amino acids. The germline gives CDR1 ENHRY, CDR2 SYGVKD. This chain's CDR3 is CATSSDGTQYF. In DNA, the CDR3 is TGTGCCACCTCTAGCGATGGGACCCAGTACTTC.

The chain carries TRBV7-6 and TRBJ1-2; tentatively, D is TRBD1 (6 bases). V lost 5 bases and J lost 6, with 16 bases in between. The CDR3 spans 14 residues. Per germline, CDR1 SGHVS and CDR2 FNYEAQ. CDR3 amino acids: CASSALQGGHGYTF. CDR3 bases: TGTGCCAGCAGCGCCCTACAGGGAGGGCATGGCTACACCTTC.